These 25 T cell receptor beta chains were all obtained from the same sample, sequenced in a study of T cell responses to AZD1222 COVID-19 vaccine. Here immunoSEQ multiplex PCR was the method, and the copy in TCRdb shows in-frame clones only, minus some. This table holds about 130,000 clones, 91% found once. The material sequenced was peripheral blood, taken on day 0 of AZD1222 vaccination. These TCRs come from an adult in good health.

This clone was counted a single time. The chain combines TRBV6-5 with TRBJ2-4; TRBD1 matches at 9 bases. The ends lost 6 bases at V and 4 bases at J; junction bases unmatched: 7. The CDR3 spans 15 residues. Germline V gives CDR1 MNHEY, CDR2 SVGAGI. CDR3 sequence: CASRTTGQGKNIQYF. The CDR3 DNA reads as TGTGCCAGCAGGACAACGGGACAGGGTAAAAACATTCAGTACTTC.

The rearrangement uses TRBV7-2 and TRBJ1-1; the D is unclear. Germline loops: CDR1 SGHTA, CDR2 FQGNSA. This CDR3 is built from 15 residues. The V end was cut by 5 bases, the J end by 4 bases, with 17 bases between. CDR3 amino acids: CASSPQRVRFTEAFF. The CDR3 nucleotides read TGTGCCAGCAGCCCACAACGGGTCAGGTTCACTGAAGCTTTCTTT.

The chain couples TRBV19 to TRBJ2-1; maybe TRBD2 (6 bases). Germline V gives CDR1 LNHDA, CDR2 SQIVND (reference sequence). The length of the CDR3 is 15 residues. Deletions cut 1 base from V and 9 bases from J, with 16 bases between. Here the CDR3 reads CASSIVGGVRIEQFF. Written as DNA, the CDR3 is TGTGCCAGTAGTATAGTGGGGGGAGTGCGCATTGAGCAGTTCTTC. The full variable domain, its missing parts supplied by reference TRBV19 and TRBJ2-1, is DGGITQSPKYLFRKEGQNVTLSCEQNLNHDAMYWYRQDPGQGLRLIYYSQIVNDFQKGDIAEGYSVSREKKESFPLTVTSAQKNPTAFYLCASSIVGGVRIEQFFGPGTRLTVL.

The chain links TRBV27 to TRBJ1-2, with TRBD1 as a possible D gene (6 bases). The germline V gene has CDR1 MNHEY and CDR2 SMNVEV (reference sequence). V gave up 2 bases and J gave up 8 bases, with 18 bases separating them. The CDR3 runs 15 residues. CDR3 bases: TGTGCCAGCAGTTTAGGGGGGCAGGGACGTCAGGGCTACACCTTC. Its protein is CASSLGGQGRQGYTF.

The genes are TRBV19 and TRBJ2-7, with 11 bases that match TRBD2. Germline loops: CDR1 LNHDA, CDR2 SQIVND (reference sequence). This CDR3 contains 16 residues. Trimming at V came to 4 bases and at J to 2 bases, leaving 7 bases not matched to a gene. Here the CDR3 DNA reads TGTGCCAGTAGTAAGCCGACTAGCGGGACTGCCTACGAGCAGTACTTC. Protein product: CASSKPTSGTAYEQYF.

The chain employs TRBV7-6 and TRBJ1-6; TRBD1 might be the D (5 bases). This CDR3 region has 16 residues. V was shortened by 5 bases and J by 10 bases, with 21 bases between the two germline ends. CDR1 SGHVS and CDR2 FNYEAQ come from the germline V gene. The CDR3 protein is CASSPTGLGSGSPLHF. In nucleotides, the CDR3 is TGTGCCAGCAGCCCAACAGGATTGGGCTCCGGGTCACCCCTCCACTTT.

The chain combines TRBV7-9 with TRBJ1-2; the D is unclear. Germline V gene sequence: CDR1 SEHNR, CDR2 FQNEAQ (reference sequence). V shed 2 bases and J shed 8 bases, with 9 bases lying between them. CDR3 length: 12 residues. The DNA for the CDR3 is TGTGCCAGCAGCTTACGGGTGCAAGGCTACACCTTC. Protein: CASSLRVQGYTF.

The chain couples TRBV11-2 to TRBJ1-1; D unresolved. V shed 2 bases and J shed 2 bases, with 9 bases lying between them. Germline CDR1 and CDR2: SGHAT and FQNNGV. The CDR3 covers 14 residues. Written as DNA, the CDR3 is TGTGCCAGCAGCTTAAAGGGTGGCAACACTGAAGCTTTCTTT. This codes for CASSLKGGNTEAFF.

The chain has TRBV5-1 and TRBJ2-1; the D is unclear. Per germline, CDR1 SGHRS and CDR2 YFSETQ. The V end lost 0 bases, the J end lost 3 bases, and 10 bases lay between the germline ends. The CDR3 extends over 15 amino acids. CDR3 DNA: TGCGCCAGCAGCTTGGAAGGGCAGCACTACAATGAGCAGTTCTTC. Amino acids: CASSLEGQHYNEQFF.

The CDR3 protein is CASSYSPTGGHEQYF. The CDR3 nucleotides read TGTGCCAGCAGTTACTCGCCGACAGGGGGTCACGAGCAGTACTTC. The J gene is TRBJ2-7, the V gene TRBV6-5; 9 nucleotides agree with TRBD1. This CDR3 has 15 residues. Trimming at V came to 0 bases and at J to 5 bases, leaving 5 bases not matched to a gene. Germline V CDR1 and CDR2: MNHEY, SVGAGI.

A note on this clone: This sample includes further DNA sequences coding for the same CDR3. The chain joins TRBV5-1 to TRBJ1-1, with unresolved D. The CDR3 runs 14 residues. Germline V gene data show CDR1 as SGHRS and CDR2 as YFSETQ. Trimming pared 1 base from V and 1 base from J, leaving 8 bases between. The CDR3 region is CASSLSSANTEAFF. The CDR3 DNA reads TGCGCCAGCAGCTTGTCCAGTGCGAACACTGAAGCTTTCTTT.

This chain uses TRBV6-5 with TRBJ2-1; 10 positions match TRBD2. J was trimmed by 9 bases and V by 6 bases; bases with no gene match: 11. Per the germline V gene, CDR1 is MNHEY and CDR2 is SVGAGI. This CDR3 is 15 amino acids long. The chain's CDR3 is CASSGAGGPKGEQFF. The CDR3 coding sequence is TGTGCCAGCAGCGGAGCGGGAGGGCCCAAAGGTGAGCAGTTCTTC.

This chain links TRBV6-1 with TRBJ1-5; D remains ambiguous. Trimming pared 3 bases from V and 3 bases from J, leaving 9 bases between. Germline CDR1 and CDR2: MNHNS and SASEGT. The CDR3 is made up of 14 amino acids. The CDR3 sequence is CASSDWGVNQPQHF. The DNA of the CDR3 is TGTGCCAGCAGTGATTGGGGAGTCAATCAGCCCCAGCATTTT.

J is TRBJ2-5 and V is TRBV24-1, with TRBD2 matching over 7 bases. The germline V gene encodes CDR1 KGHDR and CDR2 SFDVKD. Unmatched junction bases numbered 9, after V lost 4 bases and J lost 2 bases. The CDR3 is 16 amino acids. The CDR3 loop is CATSDDYGTIQETQYF. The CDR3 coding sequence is TGTGCCACCAGTGACGATTATGGGACTATACAAGAGACCCAGTACTTC.

The DNA of the CDR3 is TGTGCCAGCAGATATCACGACAGGGAGGACTATGGCTACACCTTC. It encodes CASRYHDREDYGYTF. The J gene is TRBJ1-2, the V gene TRBV27, with 7 nucleotides matching TRBD1. The CDR3 extends over 15 amino acids. CDR1 MNHEY and CDR2 SMNVEV come from the germline V gene (reference sequence). V was pared by 6 bases and J by 3 bases, with 10 bases of the junction left unmatched.

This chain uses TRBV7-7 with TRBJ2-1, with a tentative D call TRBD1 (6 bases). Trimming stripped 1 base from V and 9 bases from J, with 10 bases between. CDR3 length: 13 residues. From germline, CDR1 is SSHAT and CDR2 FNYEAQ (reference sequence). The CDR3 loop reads CASSLEGVGEQFF. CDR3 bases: TGTGCCAGCAGCTTAGAGGGGGTAGGTGAGCAGTTCTTC.

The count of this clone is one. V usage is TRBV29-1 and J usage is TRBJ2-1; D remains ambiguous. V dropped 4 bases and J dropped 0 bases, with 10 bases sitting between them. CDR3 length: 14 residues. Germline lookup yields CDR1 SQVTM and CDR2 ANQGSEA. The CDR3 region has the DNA TGCAGCGTTGCGGACGGAAGCTCCTACAATGAGCAGTTCTTC. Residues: CSVADGSSYNEQFF.

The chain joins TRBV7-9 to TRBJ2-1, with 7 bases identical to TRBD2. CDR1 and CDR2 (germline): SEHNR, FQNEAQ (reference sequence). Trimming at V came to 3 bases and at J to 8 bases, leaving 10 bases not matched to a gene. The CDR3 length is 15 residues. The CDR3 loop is CASSFVGGSSDEQFF. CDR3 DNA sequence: TGTGCCAGCAGCTTTGTGGGCGGGAGTTCCGATGAGCAGTTCTTC.

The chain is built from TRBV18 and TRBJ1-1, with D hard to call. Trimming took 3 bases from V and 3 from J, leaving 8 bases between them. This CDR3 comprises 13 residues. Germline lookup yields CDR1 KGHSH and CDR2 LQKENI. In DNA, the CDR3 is TGTGCCAGCTCACCGGCGAGGGACACTGAAGCTTTCTTT. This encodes CASSPARDTEAFF.

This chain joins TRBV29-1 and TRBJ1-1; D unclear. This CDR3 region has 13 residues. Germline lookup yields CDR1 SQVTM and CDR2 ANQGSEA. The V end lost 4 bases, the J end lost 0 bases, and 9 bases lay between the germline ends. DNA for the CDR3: TGCAGCGTTGTACTGCGATTGAACACTGAAGCTTTCTTT. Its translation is CSVVLRLNTEAFF.

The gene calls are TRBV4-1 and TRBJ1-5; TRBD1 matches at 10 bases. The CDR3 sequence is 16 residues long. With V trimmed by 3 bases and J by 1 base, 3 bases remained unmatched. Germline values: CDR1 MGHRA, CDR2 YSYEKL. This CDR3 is CASSQGQGTSNQPQHF. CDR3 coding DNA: TGCGCCAGCAGCCAGGGACAGGGGACGAGCAATCAGCCCCAGCATTTT.

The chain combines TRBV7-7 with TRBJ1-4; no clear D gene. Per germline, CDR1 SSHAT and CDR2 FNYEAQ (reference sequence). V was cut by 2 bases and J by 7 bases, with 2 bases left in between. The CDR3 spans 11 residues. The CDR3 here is CASSLLEKLFF. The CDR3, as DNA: TGTGCCAGCAGCTTACTTGAAAAACTGTTTTTT.

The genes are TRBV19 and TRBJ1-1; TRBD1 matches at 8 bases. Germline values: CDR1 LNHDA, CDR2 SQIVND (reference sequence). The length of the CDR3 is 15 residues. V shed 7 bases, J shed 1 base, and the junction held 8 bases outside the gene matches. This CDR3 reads CASIPTQGANTEAFF. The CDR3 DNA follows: TGTGCCAGTATCCCAACCCAGGGGGCGAACACTGAAGCTTTCTTT.

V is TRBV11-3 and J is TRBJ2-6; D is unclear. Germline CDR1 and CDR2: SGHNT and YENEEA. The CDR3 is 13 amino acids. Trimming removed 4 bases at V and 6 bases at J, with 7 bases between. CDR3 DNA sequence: TGTGCCAGCAGCTCCCCGGAGGCCAACGTCCTGACTTTC. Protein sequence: CASSSPEANVLTF.

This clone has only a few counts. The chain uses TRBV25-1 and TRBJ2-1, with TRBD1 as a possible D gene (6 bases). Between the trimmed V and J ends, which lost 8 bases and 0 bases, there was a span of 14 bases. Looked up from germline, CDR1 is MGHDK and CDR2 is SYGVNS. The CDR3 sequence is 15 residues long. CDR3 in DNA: TGTGCCAGCGCCTATGGGGGCCCCTCCTACAATGAGCAGTTCTTC. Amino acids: CASAYGGPSYNEQFF. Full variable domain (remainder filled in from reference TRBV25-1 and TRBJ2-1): EADIYQTPRYLVIGTGKKITLECSQTMGHDKMYWYQQDPGMELHLIHYSYGVNSTEKGDLSSESTVSRIRTEHFPLTLESARPSHTSQYLCASAYGGPSYNEQFFGPGTRLTVL.